This TCR beta chain came from a study of T-cell reconstitution after alpha-beta-depleted transplantation in children. Study-level points and caveats: A year had passed since transplant, and T-cell counts and diversity by then came mostly from newly produced T cells. It was reported that alpha-beta T cells came from several hundred expanded graft clones (about two months after transplant).

A TCRbeta library incorporating unique molecular identifiers was prepared. TCRdb reprocessed the PCR reads via MiXCR and lists one record per CDR3 protein. The table has 200,000 to 300,000 distinct CDR3 sequences, 24% seen once. Comments on this clonotype: What it binds is unknown.

The V gene lost 7 bases and the J gene lost 7 bases, with 14 bases spanning the gap. This CDR3 comprises 13 residues. The chain carries TRBV12-3 or TRBV12-4 and TRBJ2-1; D may correspond to TRBD1 or TRBD2 (5 bases each). The input for sequencing was PBMCs, mostly from graft donor cells, taken 360 days after TCRalphabeta/CD19-depleted stem cell transplant. This sequence was found in a female patient younger than 10 who had a stem cell transplant for congenital amegakaryocytic thrombocytopenia, so the T cells may come from the graft donor. CDR3 in DNA: TGTGCCAGCAACACGGACTGGGGGAATGAGCAGTTCTTC. Its translation is CASNTDWGNEQFF.